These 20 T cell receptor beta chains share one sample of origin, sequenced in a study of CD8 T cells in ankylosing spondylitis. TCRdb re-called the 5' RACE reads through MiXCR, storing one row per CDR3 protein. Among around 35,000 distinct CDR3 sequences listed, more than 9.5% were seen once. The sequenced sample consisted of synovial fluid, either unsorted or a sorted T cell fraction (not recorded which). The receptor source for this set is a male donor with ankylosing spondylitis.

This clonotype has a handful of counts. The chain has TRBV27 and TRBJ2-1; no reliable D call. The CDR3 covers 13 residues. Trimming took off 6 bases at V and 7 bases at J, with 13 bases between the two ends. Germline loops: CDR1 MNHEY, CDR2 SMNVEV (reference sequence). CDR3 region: CASSSRKVNEQFF. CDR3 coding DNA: TGTGCCAGCAGCTCTAGGAAGGTGAATGAGCAGTTCTTC.

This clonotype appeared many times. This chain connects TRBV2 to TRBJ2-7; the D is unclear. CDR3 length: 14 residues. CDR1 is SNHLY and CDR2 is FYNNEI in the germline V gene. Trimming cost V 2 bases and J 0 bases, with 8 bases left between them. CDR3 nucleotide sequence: TGTGCCAGCAGTGAATTGGTCGACTCCTACGAGCAGTACTTC. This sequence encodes CASSELVDSYEQYF.

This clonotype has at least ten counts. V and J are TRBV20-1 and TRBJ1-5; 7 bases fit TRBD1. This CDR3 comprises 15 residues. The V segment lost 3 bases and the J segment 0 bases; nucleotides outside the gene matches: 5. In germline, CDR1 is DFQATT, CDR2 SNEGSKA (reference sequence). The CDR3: CSASETGNSNQPQHF. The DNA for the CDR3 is TGCAGTGCTAGCGAGACAGGGAATAGCAATCAGCCCCAGCATTTT.

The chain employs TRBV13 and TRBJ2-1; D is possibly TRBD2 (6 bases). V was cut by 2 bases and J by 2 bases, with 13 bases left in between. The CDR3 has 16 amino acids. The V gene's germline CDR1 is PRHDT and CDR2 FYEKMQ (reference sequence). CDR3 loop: CASSLMLANTYNEQFF. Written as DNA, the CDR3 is TGTGCCAGCAGCTTAATGCTAGCGAATACCTACAATGAGCAGTTCTTC.

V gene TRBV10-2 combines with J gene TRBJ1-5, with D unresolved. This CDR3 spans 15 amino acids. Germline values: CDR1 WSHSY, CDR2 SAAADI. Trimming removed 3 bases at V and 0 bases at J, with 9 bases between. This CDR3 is CASSDEGFSNQPQHF. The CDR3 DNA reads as TGCGCCAGCAGTGATGAGGGATTTAGCAATCAGCCCCAGCATTTT.

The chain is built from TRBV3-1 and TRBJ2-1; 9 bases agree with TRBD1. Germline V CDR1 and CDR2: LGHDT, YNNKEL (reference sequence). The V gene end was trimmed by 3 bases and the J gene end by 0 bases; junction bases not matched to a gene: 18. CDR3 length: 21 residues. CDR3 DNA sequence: TGTGCCAGCAGCCACAGAACCGGACAGGGGCCGCAGCTTAGCTCCTACAATGAGCAGTTCTTC. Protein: CASSHRTGQGPQLSSYNEQFF.

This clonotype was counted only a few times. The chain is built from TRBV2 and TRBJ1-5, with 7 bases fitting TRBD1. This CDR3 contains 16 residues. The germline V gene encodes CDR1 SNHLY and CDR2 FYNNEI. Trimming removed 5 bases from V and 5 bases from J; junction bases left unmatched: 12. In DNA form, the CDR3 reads TGTGCCAGCAGTCGAACTGTTTATCAGGGGGATCAGCCCCAGCATTTT. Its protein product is CASSRTVYQGDQPQHF.

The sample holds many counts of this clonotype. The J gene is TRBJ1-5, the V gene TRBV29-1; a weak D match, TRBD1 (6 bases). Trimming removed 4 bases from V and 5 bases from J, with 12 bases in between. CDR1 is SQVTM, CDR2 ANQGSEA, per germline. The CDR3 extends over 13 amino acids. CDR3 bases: TGCAGCGTTGCCGACAGGTTTGATCAGCCCCAGCATTTT. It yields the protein CSVADRFDQPQHF.

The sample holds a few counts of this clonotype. The CDR3, as DNA: TGCAGTGCTAGAGGTTTTACTAGCGGGTTCTCCTACGAGCAGTACTTC. Its translation: CSARGFTSGFSYEQYF. The chain is built from TRBV20-1 and TRBJ2-7, with TRBD2 identical over 9 bases. The junction had 7 bases not matched to a gene; V was cut back by 1 base and J by 0 bases. Per the germline V gene, CDR1 is DFQATT and CDR2 is SNEGSKA (reference sequence). This CDR3 contains 16 residues.

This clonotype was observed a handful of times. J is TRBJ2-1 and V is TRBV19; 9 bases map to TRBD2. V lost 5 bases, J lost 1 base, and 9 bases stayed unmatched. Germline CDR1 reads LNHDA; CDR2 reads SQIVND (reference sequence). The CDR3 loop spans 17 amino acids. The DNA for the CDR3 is TGTGCCAGTAGTCCCCGGACTAGCGTCCTATCCTACAATGAGCAGTTCTTC. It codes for CASSPRTSVLSYNEQFF.

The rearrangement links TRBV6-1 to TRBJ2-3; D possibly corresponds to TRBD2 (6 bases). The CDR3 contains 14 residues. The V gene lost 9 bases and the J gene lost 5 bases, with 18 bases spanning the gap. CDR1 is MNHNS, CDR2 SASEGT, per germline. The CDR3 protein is CASLGRLGGDTQYF. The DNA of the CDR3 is TGTGCCAGTCTAGGACGGCTCGGGGGAGATACGCAGTATTTT.

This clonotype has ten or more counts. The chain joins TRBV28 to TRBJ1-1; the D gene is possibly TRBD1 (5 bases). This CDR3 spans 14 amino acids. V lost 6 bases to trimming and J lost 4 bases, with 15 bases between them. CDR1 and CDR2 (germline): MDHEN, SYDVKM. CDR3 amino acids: CASRQVASGTEAFF. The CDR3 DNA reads TGTGCCAGCAGACAGGTCGCATCGGGCACTGAAGCTTTCTTT.

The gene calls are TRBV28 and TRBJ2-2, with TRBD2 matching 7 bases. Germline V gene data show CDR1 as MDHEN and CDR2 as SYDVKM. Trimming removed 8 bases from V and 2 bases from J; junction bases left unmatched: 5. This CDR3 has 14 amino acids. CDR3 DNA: TGTGCCAGCTCGACGGGGGGAAACACCGGGGAGCTGTTTTTT. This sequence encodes CASSTGGNTGELFF.

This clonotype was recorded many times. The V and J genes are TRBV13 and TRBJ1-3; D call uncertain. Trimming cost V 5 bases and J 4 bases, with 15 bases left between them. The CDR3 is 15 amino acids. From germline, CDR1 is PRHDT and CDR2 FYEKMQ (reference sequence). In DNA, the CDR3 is TGTGCCAGCAGCCTTCTTGCCGGGCAGGGAAACACCATATATTTT. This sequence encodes CASSLLAGQGNTIYF.

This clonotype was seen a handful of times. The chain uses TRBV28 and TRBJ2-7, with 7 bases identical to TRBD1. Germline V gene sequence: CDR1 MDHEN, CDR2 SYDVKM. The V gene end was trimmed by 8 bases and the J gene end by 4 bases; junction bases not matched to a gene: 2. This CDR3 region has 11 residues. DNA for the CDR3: TGTGCCAGCGCCAGGGGGTACGAGCAGTACTTC. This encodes CASARGYEQYF. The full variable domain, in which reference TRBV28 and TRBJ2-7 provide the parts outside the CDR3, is DVKVTQSSRYLVKRTGEKVFLECVQDMDHENMFWYRQDPGLGLRLIYFSYDVKMKEKGDIPEGYSVSREKKERFSLILESASTNQTSMYLCASARGYEQYFGPGTRLTVT.

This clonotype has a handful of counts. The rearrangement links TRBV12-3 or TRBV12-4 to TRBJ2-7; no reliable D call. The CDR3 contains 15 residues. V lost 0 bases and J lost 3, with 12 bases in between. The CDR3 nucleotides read TGTGCCAGCAGTTTAGCGGACGGAGTAGGCTACGAGCAGTACTTC. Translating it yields CASSLADGVGYEQYF.

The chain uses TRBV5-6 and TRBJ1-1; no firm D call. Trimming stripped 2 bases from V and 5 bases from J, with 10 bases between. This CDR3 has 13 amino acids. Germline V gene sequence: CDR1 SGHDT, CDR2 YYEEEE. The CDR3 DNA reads TGTGCCAGCAGCTTCCCCCTTAGGACTGAAGCTTTCTTT. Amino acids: CASSFPLRTEAFF.

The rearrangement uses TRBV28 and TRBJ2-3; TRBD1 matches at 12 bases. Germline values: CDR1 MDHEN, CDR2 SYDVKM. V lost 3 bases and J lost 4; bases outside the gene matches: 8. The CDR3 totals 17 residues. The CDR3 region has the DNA TGTGCCAGCAGTTTGGTCCTGGGACAGGGGGCGGCAGATACGCAGTATTTT. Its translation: CASSLVLGQGAADTQYF.

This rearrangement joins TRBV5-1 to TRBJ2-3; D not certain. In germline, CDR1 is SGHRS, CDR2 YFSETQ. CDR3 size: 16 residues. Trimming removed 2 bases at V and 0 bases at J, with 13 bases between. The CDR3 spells CASSFVTRGSTDTQYF. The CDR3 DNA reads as TGCGCCAGCAGCTTCGTGACCCGCGGAAGCACAGATACGCAGTATTTT.

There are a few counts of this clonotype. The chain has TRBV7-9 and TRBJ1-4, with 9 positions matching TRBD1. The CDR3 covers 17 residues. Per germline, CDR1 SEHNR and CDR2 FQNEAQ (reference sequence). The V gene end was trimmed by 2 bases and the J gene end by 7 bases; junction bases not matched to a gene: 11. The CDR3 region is CASSLPLTGTGPEKLFF. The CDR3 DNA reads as TGTGCCAGCAGCTTACCGTTAACGGGGACAGGGCCTGAAAAACTGTTTTTT. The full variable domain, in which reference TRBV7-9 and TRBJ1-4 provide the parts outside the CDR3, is DTGVSQNPRHKITKRGQNVTFRCDPISEHNRLYWYRQTLGQGPEFLTYFQNEAQLEKSRLLSDRFSAERPKGSFSTLEIQRTEQGDSAMYLCASSLPLTGTGPEKLFFGSGTQLSVL.